This T cell receptor (beta chain) was identified in a study of blood T cell repertoires in COVID-19. This clone has a single count. Trimming took 2 bases from V and 5 from J, leaving 9 bases between them. This CDR3 comprises 13 residues. Looked up from germline, CDR1 is MNHNS and CDR2 is SASEGT. Profiled with immunoSEQ multiplex PCR; TCRdb holds only in-frame clones, not every one. The repertoire holds 190,000 or so clones, with roughly 94% as singletons. The rearrangement joins TRBV6-1 to TRBJ1-2, with D possibly TRBD1 on 6 matching bases. This TCR came from a man aged 25 to 45 with COVID-19, enrolled during active disease. Input material: peripheral blood. The CDR3 here is CASSERTVYGYTF. CDR3 in DNA: TGTGCCAGCAGTGAAAGGACAGTATATGGCTACACCTTC.